This T cell receptor (beta chain) was sequenced during a study of T cells in Graves' hyperthyroidism and ophthalmopathy. In this sample, this clonotype turned up a few times. Diagnoses used clinical symptoms, serum thyroxine and TRAb, thyroid ultrasound and orbital computed tomography. Using RNA transcripts as the source, TCR beta CDR3 regions were amplified. First-round RT-PCR of the TCR CDR3 relied on the HTBI primer set. One entry per CDR3 protein, called by TCRdb with MiXCR from the multiplex PCR reads. The table lists roughly 500,000 distinct CDR3 sequences, about 16% of them singletons. Per germline, CDR1 DFQATT and CDR2 SNEGSKA (reference sequence). The CDR3 has 13 amino acids. V was pared by 0 bases and J by 2 bases, with 8 bases between.

The chain carries TRBV20-1 and TRBJ2-7; the D is unclear. The sequence came from a woman in her twenties or thirties with Graves' ophthalmopathy. Sequencing was performed on blood. In nucleotides, the CDR3 is TGCAGTGCTAGAGACGGCGGAACCTACGAGCAGTACTTC. Residues: CSARDGGTYEQYF.